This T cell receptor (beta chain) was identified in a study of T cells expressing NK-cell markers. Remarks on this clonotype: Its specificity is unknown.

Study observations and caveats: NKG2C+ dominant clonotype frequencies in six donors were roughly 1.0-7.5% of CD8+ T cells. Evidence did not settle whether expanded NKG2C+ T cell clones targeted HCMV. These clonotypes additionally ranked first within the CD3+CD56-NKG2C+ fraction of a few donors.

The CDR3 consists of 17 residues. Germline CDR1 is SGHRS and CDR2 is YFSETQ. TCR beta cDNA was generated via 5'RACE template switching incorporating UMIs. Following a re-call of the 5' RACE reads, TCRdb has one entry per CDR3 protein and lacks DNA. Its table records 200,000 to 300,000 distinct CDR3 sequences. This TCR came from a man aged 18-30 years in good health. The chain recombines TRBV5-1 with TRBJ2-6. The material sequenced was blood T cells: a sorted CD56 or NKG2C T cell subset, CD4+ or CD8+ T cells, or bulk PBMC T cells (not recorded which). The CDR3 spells CASSLEMIDSGANVLTF. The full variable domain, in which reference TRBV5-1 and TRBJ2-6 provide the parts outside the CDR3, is KAGVTQTPRYLIKTRGQQVTLSCSPISGHRSVSWYQQTPGQGLQFLFEYFSETQRNKGNFPGRFSGRQFSNSRSEMNVSTLELGDSALYLCASSLEMIDSGANVLTFGAGSRLTVL.